Sequencing of this T cell receptor (beta chain) was carried out in a study of CD8+CD57+ T cells in acquired aplastic anemia. Across the whole study: The mean DNA yield obtained from sorted CD4+ and CD8+ cells came to approximately 3 ug.

It was genomic DNA that served as the template for profiling TCR beta VDJ and CDR3. A single record per CDR3 protein comes from TCRdb applying MiXCR to the reads. The repertoire holds 250,000 to 300,000 distinct CDR3 sequences, with approximately 55% as singletons. Trimming removed 8 bases from V and 5 bases from J; junction bases left unmatched: 3. This CDR3 is 13 amino acids long. Germline V CDR1 and CDR2: ENHRY, SYGVKD. This clonotype has at least ten counts. V and J are TRBV10-3 and TRBJ2-4, with 10 bases that match TRBD1. This clonotype originated in a human donor with severe aplastic anemia or a healthy control (not recorded which). Sequencing was carried out using sorted CD4+, CD8+, or CD8+CD57+ T cells (not recorded which) from PBMCs. CDR3 residues: CAIGTGDQNIQYF. CDR3 coding DNA: TGTGCCATCGGGACAGGGGATCAAAACATTCAGTACTTC.